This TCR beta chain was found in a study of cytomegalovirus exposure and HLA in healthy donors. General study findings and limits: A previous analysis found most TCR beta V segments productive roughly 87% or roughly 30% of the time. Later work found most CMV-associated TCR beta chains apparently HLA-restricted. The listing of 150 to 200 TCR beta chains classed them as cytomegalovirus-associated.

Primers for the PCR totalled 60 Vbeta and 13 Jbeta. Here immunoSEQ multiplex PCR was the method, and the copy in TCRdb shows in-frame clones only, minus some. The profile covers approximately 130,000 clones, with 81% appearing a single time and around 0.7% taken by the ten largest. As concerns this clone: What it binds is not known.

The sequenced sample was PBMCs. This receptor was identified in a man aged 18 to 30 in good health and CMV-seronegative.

The CDR3 DNA reads TGTGCCAGCAGCCTCGGACTTTTCCAGTACTTC. This sequence encodes CASSLGLFQYF. The J gene is TRBJ2-4, the V gene TRBV6-5; perhaps TRBD2 as D (5 bases). The V gene lost 6 bases and the J gene lost 13 bases, with 13 bases spanning the gap. Per the germline V gene, CDR1 is MNHEY and CDR2 is SVGAGI. CDR3 length: 11 residues.